The 20 T cell receptor beta chains below all came from one sample that was sequenced in a study of blood T cell repertoires in COVID-19 (dated by TCRdb to between 2020 and 2021). The library was generated by the immunoSEQ multiplex PCR assay. Imported from immuneACCESS, the table was reduced by TCRdb to in-frame sequences with V and J called. These copies leave out some clones; in studies compared against another copy, an unresolved V gene accounts for under half, and the cause of the remainder is not known. The sample table lists a few hundred thousand clones, more than 75% of them with a count of one. The ten largest clones represent 6.6% of the sample. Material: PBMCs or T cells enriched from blood (not recorded which). The receptors derive from a woman aged 45 to 65 who had been exposed to COVID-19.

V gene TRBV7-3 combines with J gene TRBJ2-2; D perhaps matches TRBD1 (5 bases). The V end lost 3 bases, the J end lost 8 bases, and 13 bases lay between the germline ends. Germline V gives CDR1 SGHTA, CDR2 FQGTGA. This CDR3 region has 14 residues. CDR3 protein: CASSFYQGSGELFF. CDR3 DNA sequence: TGTGCCAGCAGCTTTTATCAGGGCTCGGGGGAGCTGTTTTTT.

The V and J genes are TRBV28 and TRBJ2-5, with D tentatively TRBD2 (7 bases). CDR3 length equals 15 residues. V was shortened by 2 bases and J by 4 bases, with 14 bases between the two germline ends. The V gene's germline CDR1 is MDHEN and CDR2 SYDVKM. CDR3 region: CASSLQGRGRETQYF. The DNA of the CDR3 is TGTGCCAGCAGTTTACAGGGGAGGGGTCGAGAGACCCAGTACTTC.

V is TRBV14 and J is TRBJ2-1; 7 bases map to TRBD1. This CDR3 has 14 amino acids. Trimming at V came to 4 bases and at J to 5 bases, leaving 5 bases not matched to a gene. CDR1 and CDR2 from the germline V gene are SGHDN and FVKESK. The chain's CDR3 is CASSPGDRDNEQFF. In DNA, the CDR3 is TGTGCCAGCAGCCCCGGGGACAGAGACAATGAGCAGTTCTTC.

The chain has TRBV3-1 (or the pseudogene TRBV3-2) and TRBJ1-1; D gene ambiguous. This CDR3 spans 14 amino acids. The V end was cut by 1 base, the J end by 0 bases, with 6 bases between. Germline V gives CDR1 LGHDT, CDR2 YNNKEL (reference sequence). CDR3 coding DNA: TGTGCCAGCAGCCAAGTCTCGGTGAACACTGAAGCTTTCTTT. Residues: CASSQVSVNTEAFF.

V gene TRBV7-9 combines with J gene TRBJ1-1; 7 bases align to TRBD1. The germline gives CDR1 SEHNR, CDR2 FQNEAQ (reference sequence). This CDR3 comprises 13 residues. J gave up 7 bases and V 5 bases, and 7 bases lay outside the gene matches. CDR3 nucleotides: TGTGCCAGCAGCATGACCGGGACAGTTGAAGCTTTCTTT. It codes for CASSMTGTVEAFF.

J is TRBJ2-3 and V is TRBV27; 8 nucleotides agree with TRBD1. The CDR3 loop spans 13 amino acids. Per the germline V gene, CDR1 is MNHEY and CDR2 is SMNVEV (reference sequence). V gave up 8 bases and J gave up 5 bases; unmatched junction bases: 6. The CDR3 region is CASQDRDVDTQYF. CDR3 nucleotide sequence: TGTGCCAGCCAGGACAGGGACGTAGATACGCAGTATTTT.

The V call is TRBV27, the J call TRBJ2-1, with no clear D. CDR1 is MNHEY and CDR2 is SMNVEV in the germline V gene (reference sequence). This CDR3 is built from 14 residues. Deletions cut 3 bases from V and 6 bases from J, with 12 bases between. CDR3 sequence: CASSFSILSNEQFF. The CDR3 DNA sequence: TGTGCCAGCAGTTTTTCGATACTAAGCAATGAGCAGTTCTTC.

The V call is TRBV18, the J call TRBJ1-2; D is possibly TRBD1 (6 bases). The germline CDR1 and CDR2 sequences are KGHSH and LQKENI. V lost 3 bases, J lost 8 bases, and 22 bases lay in between. This CDR3 spans 16 amino acids. CDR3 sequence: CASSPMGQQGRKGYTF. CDR3 sequence (DNA): TGTGCCAGCTCACCGATGGGGCAACAGGGTAGGAAAGGCTACACCTTC.

The chain uses TRBV4-1 and TRBJ1-2; 10 bases match TRBD1. The CDR3 has 14 residues. The junction had 4 bases not matched to a gene; V was cut back by 1 base and J by 8 bases. CDR1 and CDR2 from the germline V gene are MGHRA and YSYEKL. DNA for the CDR3: TGCGCCAGCAGCCAAGGGGACAGGGGTTTCGGCTACACCTTC. The encoded protein is CASSQGDRGFGYTF.

This clone showed up just once. The chain has TRBV18 and TRBJ1-1, with a weak D call TRBD1 (6 bases). V gave up 1 base and J gave up 2 bases, with 14 bases separating them. The germline V gene encodes CDR1 KGHSH and CDR2 LQKENI. There are 16 residues in the CDR3. The CDR3 sequence: CASSPLPGVPNTEAFF. Here the CDR3 DNA reads TGTGCCAGCTCACCACTCCCAGGGGTCCCTAACACTGAAGCTTTCTTT.

The chain recombines TRBV7-8 with TRBJ1-2; D uncertain. Germline-derived CDR1 and CDR2 are SGHVS and FQNEAQ. The germline V and J ends were trimmed by 5 bases and 2 bases, with 18 bases remaining between them. This CDR3 comprises 16 residues. The CDR3 coding sequence is TGTGCCAGCAGCCGAGGAGGCGCCACGGTGAACTATGGCTACACCTTC. Translated: CASSRGGATVNYGYTF.

J is TRBJ1-5 and V is TRBV7-9, with D maybe TRBD1 (5 bases). V gave up 4 bases and J gave up 6 bases, with 13 bases separating them. CDR3 length: 14 amino acids. Germline values: CDR1 SEHNR, CDR2 FQNEAQ (reference sequence). CDR3 coding DNA: TGTGCCAGCAGCTCCGTGGGGGGTAGTCAGCCCCAGCATTTT. Amino acid sequence: CASSSVGGSQPQHF.

The chain employs TRBV3-1 (or the pseudogene TRBV3-2) and TRBJ2-7, with 9 bases fitting TRBD1. The CDR3 totals 17 residues. The V gene end was trimmed by 3 bases and the J gene end by 3 bases; junction bases not matched to a gene: 12. Germline assignment: CDR1 LGHDT and CDR2 YNNKEL (reference sequence). CDR3 residues: CASSHFIGGQGNYEQYF. The DNA of the CDR3 is TGTGCCAGCAGCCACTTTATCGGGGGACAGGGTAACTACGAGCAGTACTTC.

This rearrangement joins TRBV11-3 to TRBJ2-5, with 11 bases aligning to TRBD2. Germline V gene lookup returns CDR1 SGHNT and CDR2 YENEEA. The CDR3 is 18 residues long. J gave up 0 bases and V 0 bases, and 6 bases lay outside the gene matches. CDR3 loop: CASSLELAGAPYQETQYF. CDR3 nucleotides: TGTGCCAGCAGCTTAGAACTAGCGGGGGCCCCGTACCAAGAGACCCAGTACTTC.

The chain couples TRBV27 to TRBJ2-5; D possibly corresponds to TRBD1 (6 bases). Trimming took 4 bases from V and 1 from J, leaving 16 bases between them. Germline lookup yields CDR1 MNHEY and CDR2 SMNVEV (reference sequence). The CDR3 extends over 16 amino acids. The CDR3 nucleotides read TGTGCCAGCAGTTCTCGACAGGCTCCGACCCAAGAGACCCAGTACTTC. Translated, it gives CASSSRQAPTQETQYF.

This clone appeared a few times. The J gene is TRBJ1-3, the V gene TRBV7-8; 8 nucleotides agree with TRBD1. From germline, CDR1 is SGHVS and CDR2 FQNEAQ. The CDR3 runs 15 residues. The V gene end was trimmed by 5 bases and the J gene end by 1 base; junction bases not matched to a gene: 4. The CDR3 protein is CASSPRGLSGNTIYF. The CDR3 region has the DNA TGTGCCAGCAGCCCCAGGGGGCTGTCTGGAAACACCATATATTTT.

This chain connects TRBV2 to TRBJ1-2, with unresolved D. The V end lost 4 bases, the J end lost 8 bases, and 8 bases lay between the germline ends. Germline V gene lookup returns CDR1 SNHLY and CDR2 FYNNEI. There are 11 residues in the CDR3. The DNA of the CDR3 is TGTGCCAGCAGTGTGGAGGACGGCTACACCTTC. Residues: CASSVEDGYTF.

This sequence joins TRBV29-1 and TRBJ1-1; perhaps TRBD1 as D (5 bases). The CDR3 sequence is 14 residues long. The germline CDR1 and CDR2 sequences are SQVTM and ANQGSEA. V was clipped by 3 bases and J by 1 base, with 12 bases between them. In DNA form, the CDR3 reads TGCAGCGTTGAGGGGGGACCCCAGAACACTGAAGCTTTCTTT. It specifies CSVEGGPQNTEAFF.

CDR3 bases: TGTGCCAGCAGCTTATCGGCAGCTCAGGGGGATACGCAGTATTTT. It is translated as CASSLSAAQGDTQYF. The V and J genes are TRBV11-2 and TRBJ2-3, with D maybe TRBD1 (6 bases). This CDR3 comprises 15 residues. The germline V and J ends were trimmed by 2 bases and 6 bases, with 15 bases remaining between them. The germline gives CDR1 SGHAT, CDR2 FQNNGV.

The chain joins TRBV6-4 to TRBJ1-2, with D unclear. Germline V gene lookup returns CDR1 MRHNA and CDR2 SNTAGT. With 0 bases removed from V and 5 bases from J, the gap between germline ends came to 13 bases. The CDR3 has 15 residues. The DNA for the CDR3 is TGTGCCAGCAGTGACTCAGAGGAGAAACCTTATGGCTACACCTTC. It yields the protein CASSDSEEKPYGYTF.